These 14 T cell receptor beta chains were sequenced from one sample in a study of cytomegalovirus exposure and HLA in healthy donors. It was with 60 Vbeta and 13 Jbeta primers that the PCR ran. TCRdb keeps only in-frame clones here, not all; method: immunoSEQ multiplex PCR. The sample includes roughly 120,000 clones, 9.5% of them seen just once. Input material: PBMCs. The source is a man aged 25-40 years in good health and CMV-seronegative.

The sample holds a few counts of this clone. V is TRBV5-4 and J is TRBJ2-5; TRBD2 is a possible D gene (5 bases). The V end lost 2 bases, the J end lost 7 bases, and 9 bases lay between the germline ends. From germline, CDR1 is SGHNT and CDR2 YYREEE (reference sequence). This CDR3 region has 12 residues. The CDR3 region has the DNA TGTGCCAGCAGCTTTCCCGCGGGGACCCAGTACTTC. Translation gives CASSFPAGTQYF.

The V call is TRBV29-1, the J call TRBJ2-7; D is perhaps TRBD1 (6 bases). The CDR3 length is 12 residues. In germline, CDR1 is SQVTM, CDR2 ANQGSEA. V lost 7 bases, J lost 1 base, and 11 bases lay in between. CDR3 region: CSAWDTSYEQYF. The CDR3 bases are TGCAGCGCCTGGGACACTTCCTACGAGCAGTACTTC.

This rearrangement joins TRBV5-4 to TRBJ2-6; 7 nucleotides agree with TRBD1. V trimming: 2 bases; J trimming: 0 bases; junction bases outside the gene matches: 8. Germline V lookup: CDR1 SGHNT, CDR2 YYREEE (reference sequence). The CDR3 covers 18 residues. For the CDR3, the DNA is TGTGCCAGCAGCTTCCCCGGACAGGTACGCTCTGGGGCCAACGTCCTGACTTTC. As protein: CASSFPGQVRSGANVLTF.

The V gene is TRBV5-6, the J gene TRBJ1-4; D unclear. Trimming cost V 3 bases and J 12 bases, with 27 bases left between them. From germline, CDR1 is SGHDT and CDR2 YYEEEE. The CDR3 covers 17 residues. For the CDR3, the DNA is TGTGCCAGCAGCTCCTCTCATCGGGGAGGACTAAATGAGGAACTGTTTTTT. Translation gives CASSSSHRGGLNEELFF.

This chain connects TRBV29-1 to TRBJ2-2; TRBD2 is a possible D gene (5 bases). Germline CDR1 is SQVTM and CDR2 is ANQGSEA. V was pared by 4 bases and J by 7 bases, with 13 bases between. This CDR3 has 13 amino acids. The CDR3 region has the DNA TGCAGCGTTGCTAGCACGGGCATCGGGGAGCTGTTTTTT. This sequence encodes CSVASTGIGELFF.

The chain links TRBV18 to TRBJ2-1; D might be TRBD1 (5 bases). The ends were cut back, 0 bases at V and 5 bases at J, with 11 bases in the middle. Germline CDR1 KGHSH, CDR2 LQKENI. This CDR3 contains 15 residues. CDR3 residues: CASSPPDNRNNEQFF. As DNA, the CDR3 is TGTGCCAGCTCACCACCTGACAACAGGAACAATGAGCAGTTCTTC.

This clone has just a few counts. The CDR3 DNA reads as TGTGCCAGTACAGAACGAGCGGGGGGGTTAAATGAGCAGTTCTTC. As protein: CASTERAGGLNEQFF. V is TRBV2 and J is TRBJ2-1, with TRBD2 matching 10 bases. The CDR3 length is 15 residues. Germline V gene sequence: CDR1 SNHLY, CDR2 FYNNEI. The V and J ends lost 9 bases and 7 bases, in that order; junction bases with no gene match: 12. Filled out from reference TRBV2 and TRBJ2-1, the complete variable domain reads EPEVTQTPSHQVTQMGQEVILRCVPISNHLYFYWYRQILGQKVEFLVSFYNNEISEKSEIFDDQFSVERPDGSNFTLKIRSTKLEDSAMYFCASTERAGGLNEQFFGPGTRLTVL.

There are a few counts of this clone. The chain joins TRBV10-1 to TRBJ2-1, with 10 bases that match TRBD2. The CDR3 is 14 amino acids. Trimming removed 6 bases from V and 4 bases from J; junction bases left unmatched: 3. Germline V gene lookup returns CDR1 WNHNN and CDR2 SYGVQD (reference sequence). The CDR3 loop reads CASSASGSYNEQFF. The CDR3 nucleotides are TGCGCCAGCAGCGCTAGCGGGAGTTACAATGAGCAGTTCTTC.

This clone was picked up a small number of times. V usage is TRBV7-9 and J usage is TRBJ1-5; TRBD1 matches 7 bases. Looked up from germline, CDR1 is SEHNR and CDR2 is FQNEAQ (reference sequence). The junction had 2 bases not matched to a gene; V was cut back by 5 bases and J by 1 base. The CDR3 is 14 residues long. The CDR3 bases are TGTGCCAGCAGCCTACAGGGGAGCAATCAGCCCCAGCATTTT. This encodes CASSLQGSNQPQHF. Looking up the rest from reference TRBV7-9 and TRBJ1-5 gives the full variable domain: DTGVSQNPRHKITKRGQNVTFRCDPISEHNRLYWYRQTLGQGPEFLTYFQNEAQLEKSRLLSDRFSAERPKGSFSTLEIQRTEQGDSAMYLCASSLQGSNQPQHFGDGTRLSIL.

The gene calls are TRBV7-8 and TRBJ1-1; D gene uncertain. CDR1 SGHVS and CDR2 FQNEAQ come from the germline V gene. Trimming took 5 bases from V and 1 from J, leaving 8 bases between them. This CDR3 is 13 amino acids long. CDR3 region: CASSPPENTEAFF. The DNA for the CDR3 is TGTGCCAGCAGCCCACCAGAGAACACTGAAGCTTTCTTT.

The chain recombines TRBV5-1 with TRBJ2-7; 9 nucleotides line up with TRBD2. Trimming removed 3 bases from V and 7 bases from J; junction bases left unmatched: 11. CDR3 length equals 15 residues. Germline CDR1 reads SGHRS; CDR2 reads YFSETQ. The CDR3 reads CASSSAAGGPEEQYF. CDR3 bases: TGCGCCAGCAGCTCGGCGGCGGGAGGGCCTGAGGAGCAGTACTTC.

This clone appeared a few times. This chain joins TRBV29-1 and TRBJ2-5; unclear D gene. This CDR3 contains 15 residues. The V gene's germline CDR1 is SQVTM and CDR2 ANQGSEA. V was clipped by 5 bases and J by 1 base, with 17 bases between them. The CDR3 is CSVRVVPRFQETQYF. CDR3 in DNA: TGCAGCGTTCGAGTCGTACCGAGATTCCAAGAGACCCAGTACTTC.

This clone was seen more than once but under ten times. The chain uses TRBV5-1 and TRBJ2-5; no firm D call. CDR3 length: 15 residues. Trimming removed 0 bases from V and 0 bases from J, with 9 bases in between. Germline lookup yields CDR1 SGHRS and CDR2 YFSETQ. Here the CDR3 DNA reads TGCGCCAGCAGCTTGGGGCAGAAGTACCAAGAGACCCAGTACTTC. Its translation is CASSLGQKYQETQYF.

This clone appeared a few times. The rearrangement joins TRBV7-9 to TRBJ2-1; D may be TRBD1 (6 bases). This CDR3 has 12 amino acids. Germline V gives CDR1 SEHNR, CDR2 FQNEAQ (reference sequence). The germline V and J ends were trimmed by 10 bases and 8 bases, with 15 bases remaining between them. This CDR3 is CATEGVRDEQFF. CDR3 in DNA: TGTGCCACCGAGGGGGTTCGGGATGAGCAGTTCTTC.